This TCR beta chain is from a study of control samples from healthy donors and cancer patients. TCRdb's table, derived via immunoSEQ multiplex PCR, lists solely in-frame clones and lacks some. The data show 120,000 to 150,000 clones, less than 95% seen once. The V gene's germline CDR1 is MDHEN and CDR2 SYDVKM. With 4 bases clipped from V and 5 bases from J, the junction kept 8 bases outside the gene matches. The CDR3 covers 15 residues. The sequence came from a man aged 18 to 29 in good health. The source material was blood. This chain uses TRBV28 with TRBJ2-1; TRBD1 matches at 7 bases. CDR3 in amino acids: CASSSPGTAHNEQFF. The CDR3 DNA is TGTGCCAGCAGTTCTCCCGGGACAGCCCACAATGAGCAGTTCTTC.